The TCR beta chain described here comes from a study of cytomegalovirus exposure and HLA in healthy donors. Study-level results: In an earlier analysis, most TCR beta V segments were productive about 87% or about 30% of the time.

This clone has just one count. Antigen unknown. A multiplex PCR was run with 60 Vbeta primers and 13 Jbeta primers. Sequencing was performed with immunoSEQ multiplex PCR; in TCRdb, only in-frame clones are kept and a portion is missing. The sample carries tens of thousands of clones, about 81% recorded once. Germline V gene lookup returns CDR1 LNHDA and CDR2 SQIVND (reference sequence). The CDR3 loop spans 14 amino acids. The V and J ends lost 3 bases and 7 bases respectively, with 15 bases between them. Sequencing was performed on PBMCs. This clonotype was obtained from a woman in her twenties or thirties in good health and CMV-seronegative. V is TRBV19 and J is TRBJ1-2; possible D gene TRBD1, 5 bases. The CDR3 protein is CASSIIQGKGGYTF. In nucleotides, the CDR3 is TGTGCCAGTAGTATTATCCAGGGAAAGGGTGGCTACACCTTC.